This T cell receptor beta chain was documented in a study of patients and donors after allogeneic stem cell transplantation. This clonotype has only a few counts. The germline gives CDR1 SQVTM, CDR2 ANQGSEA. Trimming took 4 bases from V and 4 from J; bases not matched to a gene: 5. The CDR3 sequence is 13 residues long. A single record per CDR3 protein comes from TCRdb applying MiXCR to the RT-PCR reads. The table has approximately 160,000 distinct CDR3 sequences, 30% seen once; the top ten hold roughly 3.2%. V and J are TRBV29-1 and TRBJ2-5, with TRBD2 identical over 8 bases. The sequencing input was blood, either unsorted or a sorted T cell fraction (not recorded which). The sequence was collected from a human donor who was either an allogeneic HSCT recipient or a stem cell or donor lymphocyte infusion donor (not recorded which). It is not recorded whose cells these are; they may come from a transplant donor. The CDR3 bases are TGCAGCGTTGTTGGGCTAGCGGGAGAGACCCAGTACTTC. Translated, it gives CSVVGLAGETQYF.